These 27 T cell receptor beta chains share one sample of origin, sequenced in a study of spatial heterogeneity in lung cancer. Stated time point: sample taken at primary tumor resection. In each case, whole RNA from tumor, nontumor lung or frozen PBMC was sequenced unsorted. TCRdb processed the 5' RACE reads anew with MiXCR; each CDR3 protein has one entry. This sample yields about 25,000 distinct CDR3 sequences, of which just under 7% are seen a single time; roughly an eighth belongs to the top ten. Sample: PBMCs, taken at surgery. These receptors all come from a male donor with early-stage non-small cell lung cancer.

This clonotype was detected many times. The CDR3 bases are TGTGCCAGCTCAGTCGGGACTAGAGGAGATACGCAGTATTTT. This codes for CASSVGTRGDTQYF. This sequence joins TRBV18 and TRBJ2-3; 8 bases are shared with TRBD2. The CDR3 contains 14 residues. After removal of 5 bases from V and 5 bases from J, the junction contained 6 bases not matched to a gene. The germline V gene has CDR1 KGHSH and CDR2 LQKENI.

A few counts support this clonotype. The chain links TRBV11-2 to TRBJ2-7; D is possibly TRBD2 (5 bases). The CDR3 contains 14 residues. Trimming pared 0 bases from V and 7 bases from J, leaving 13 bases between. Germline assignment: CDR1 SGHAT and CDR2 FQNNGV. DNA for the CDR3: TGTGCCAGCAGCTTAGAATCGGTCTCGGGGGAGCAGTACTTC. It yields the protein CASSLESVSGEQYF.

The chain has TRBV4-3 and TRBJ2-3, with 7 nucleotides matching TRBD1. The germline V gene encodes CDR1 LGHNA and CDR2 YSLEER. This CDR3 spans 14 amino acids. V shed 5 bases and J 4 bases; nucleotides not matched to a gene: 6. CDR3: CASSKQGRADTQYF. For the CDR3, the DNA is TGCGCCAGCAGCAAACAGGGGAGAGCAGATACGCAGTATTTT.

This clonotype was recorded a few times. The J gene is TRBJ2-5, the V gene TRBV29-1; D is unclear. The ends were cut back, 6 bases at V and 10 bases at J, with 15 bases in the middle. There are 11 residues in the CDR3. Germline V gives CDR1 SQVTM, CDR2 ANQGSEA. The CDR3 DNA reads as TGCAGCGTGGGCCCCGAGCAAGGCCAGTACTTC. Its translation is CSVGPEQGQYF.

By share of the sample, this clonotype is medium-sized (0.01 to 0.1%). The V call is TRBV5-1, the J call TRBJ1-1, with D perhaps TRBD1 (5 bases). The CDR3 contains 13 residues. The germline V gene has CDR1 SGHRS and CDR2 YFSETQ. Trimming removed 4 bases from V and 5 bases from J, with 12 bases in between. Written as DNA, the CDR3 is TGCGCCAGCAGCCTTAGGGGATCAACTGAAGCTTTCTTT. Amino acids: CASSLRGSTEAFF.

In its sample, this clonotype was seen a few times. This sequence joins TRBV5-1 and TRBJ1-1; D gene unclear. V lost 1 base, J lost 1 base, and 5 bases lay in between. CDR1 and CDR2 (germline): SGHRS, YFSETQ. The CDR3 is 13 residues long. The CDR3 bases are TGCGCCAGCAGCTTGCATGAGAACACTGAAGCTTTCTTT. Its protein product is CASSLHENTEAFF.

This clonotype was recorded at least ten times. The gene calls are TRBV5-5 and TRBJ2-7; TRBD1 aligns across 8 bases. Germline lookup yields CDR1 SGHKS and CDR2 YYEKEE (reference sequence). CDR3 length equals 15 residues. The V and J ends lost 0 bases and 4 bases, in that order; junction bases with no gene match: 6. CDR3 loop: CASSLAAGTGYEQYF. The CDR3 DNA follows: TGTGCCAGCAGCTTGGCCGCCGGGACAGGTTACGAGCAGTACTTC.

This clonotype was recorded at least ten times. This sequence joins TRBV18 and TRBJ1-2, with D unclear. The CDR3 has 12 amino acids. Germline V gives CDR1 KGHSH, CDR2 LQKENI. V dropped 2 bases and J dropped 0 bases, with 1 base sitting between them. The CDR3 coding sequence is TGTGCCAGCTCACCATCTAACTATGGCTACACCTTC. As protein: CASSPSNYGYTF.

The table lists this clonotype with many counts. The CDR3 DNA reads TGTGCCAGCAGTCCCCGTCGGATTGCGGCCGGAGATACGCAGTATTTT. It codes for CASSPRRIAAGDTQYF. The chain joins TRBV12-3 or TRBV12-4 to TRBJ2-3; D is uncertain. Trimming removed 5 bases from V and 5 bases from J, with 20 bases in between. The CDR3 covers 16 residues.

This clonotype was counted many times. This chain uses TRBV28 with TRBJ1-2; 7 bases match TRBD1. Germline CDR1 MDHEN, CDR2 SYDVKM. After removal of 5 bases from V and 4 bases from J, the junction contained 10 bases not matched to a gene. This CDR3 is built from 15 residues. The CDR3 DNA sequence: TGTGCCAGCAGTAACACCGCCAGGGGGGTCTATGGCTACACCTTC. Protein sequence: CASSNTARGVYGYTF.

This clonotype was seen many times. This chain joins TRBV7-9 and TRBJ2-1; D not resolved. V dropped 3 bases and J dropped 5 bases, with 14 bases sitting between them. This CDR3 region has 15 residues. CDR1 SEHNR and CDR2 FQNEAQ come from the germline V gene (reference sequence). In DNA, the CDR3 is TGTGCCAGCAGCTTGCCCCCCCCCCGGGACAATGAGCAGTTCTTC. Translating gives CASSLPPPRDNEQFF. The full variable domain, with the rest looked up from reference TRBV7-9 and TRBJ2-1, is DTGVSQNPRHKITKRGQNVTFRCDPISEHNRLYWYRQTLGQGPEFLTYFQNEAQLEKSRLLSDRFSAERPKGSFSTLEIQRTEQGDSAMYLCASSLPPPRDNEQFFGPGTRLTVL.

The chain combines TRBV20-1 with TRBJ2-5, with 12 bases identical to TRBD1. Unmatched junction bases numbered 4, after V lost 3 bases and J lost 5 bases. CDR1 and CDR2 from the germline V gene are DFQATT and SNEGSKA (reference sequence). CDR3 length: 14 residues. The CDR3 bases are TGCAGTGCTAGGGGACAGGGGGCCCAGGAGACCCAGTACTTC. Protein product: CSARGQGAQETQYF.

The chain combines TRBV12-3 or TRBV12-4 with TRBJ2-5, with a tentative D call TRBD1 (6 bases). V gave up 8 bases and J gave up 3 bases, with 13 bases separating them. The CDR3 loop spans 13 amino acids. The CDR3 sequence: CASGYRVEETQYF. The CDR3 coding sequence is TGTGCCAGCGGATACAGGGTGGAAGAGACCCAGTACTTC.

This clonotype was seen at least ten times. CDR3 DNA sequence: TGTGCCACTTGGGACAGGGGAAATGGCTACACCTTC. This gives the protein CATWDRGNGYTF. The rearrangement links TRBV10-3 to TRBJ1-2, with TRBD1 matching 10 bases. Germline lookup yields CDR1 ENHRY and CDR2 SYGVKD. The ends lost 10 bases at V and 6 bases at J; junction bases unmatched: 5. The CDR3 covers 12 residues.

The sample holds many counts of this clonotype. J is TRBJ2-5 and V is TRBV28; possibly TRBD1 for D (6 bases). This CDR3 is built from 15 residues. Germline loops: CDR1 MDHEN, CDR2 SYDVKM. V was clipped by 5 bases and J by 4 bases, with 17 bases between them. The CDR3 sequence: CASSTRTGPVETQYF. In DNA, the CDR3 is TGTGCCAGCAGTACCAGAACAGGGCCGGTAGAGACCCAGTACTTC.

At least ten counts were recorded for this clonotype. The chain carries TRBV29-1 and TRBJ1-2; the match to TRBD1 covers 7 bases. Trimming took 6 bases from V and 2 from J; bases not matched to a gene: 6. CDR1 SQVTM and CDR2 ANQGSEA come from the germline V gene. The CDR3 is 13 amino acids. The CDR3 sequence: CSVDRLSNYGYTF. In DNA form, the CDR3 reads TGCAGCGTGGACAGGTTATCGAACTATGGCTACACCTTC.

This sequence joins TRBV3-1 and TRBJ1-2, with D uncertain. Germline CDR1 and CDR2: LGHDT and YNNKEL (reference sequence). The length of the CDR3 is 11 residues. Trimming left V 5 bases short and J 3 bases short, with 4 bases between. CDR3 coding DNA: TGTGCCAGCAGCGCCGACTATGGCTACACCTTC. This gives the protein CASSADYGYTF.

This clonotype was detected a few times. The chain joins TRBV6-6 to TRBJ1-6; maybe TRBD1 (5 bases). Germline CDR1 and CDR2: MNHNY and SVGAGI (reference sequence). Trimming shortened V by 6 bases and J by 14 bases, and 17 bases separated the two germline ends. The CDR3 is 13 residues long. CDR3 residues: CASSSGGWSTLHF. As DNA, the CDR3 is TGTGCCAGCAGCTCCGGGGGTTGGAGCACCCTCCACTTT.

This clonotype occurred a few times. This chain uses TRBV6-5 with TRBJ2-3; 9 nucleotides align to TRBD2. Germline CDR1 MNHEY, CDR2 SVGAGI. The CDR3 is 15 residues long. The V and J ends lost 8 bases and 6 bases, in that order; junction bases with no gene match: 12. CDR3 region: CASERLRGGADTQYF. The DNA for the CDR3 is TGTGCCAGCGAGCGCTTGCGGGGGGGCGCCGATACGCAGTATTTT.

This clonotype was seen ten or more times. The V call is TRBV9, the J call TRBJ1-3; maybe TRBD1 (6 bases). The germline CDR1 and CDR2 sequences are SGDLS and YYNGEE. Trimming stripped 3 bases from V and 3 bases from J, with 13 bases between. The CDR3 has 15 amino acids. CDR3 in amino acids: CASSAGGNIGNTIYF. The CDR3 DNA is TGTGCCAGCAGCGCCGGGGGCAACATTGGAAACACCATATATTTT.

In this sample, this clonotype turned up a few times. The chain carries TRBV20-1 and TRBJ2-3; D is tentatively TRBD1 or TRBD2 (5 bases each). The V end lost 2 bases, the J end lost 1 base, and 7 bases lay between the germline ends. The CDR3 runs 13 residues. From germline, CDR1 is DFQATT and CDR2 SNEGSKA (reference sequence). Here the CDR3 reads CSARRGGTDTQYF. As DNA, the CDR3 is TGCAGTGCTAGAAGAGGGGGCACAGATACGCAGTATTTT.

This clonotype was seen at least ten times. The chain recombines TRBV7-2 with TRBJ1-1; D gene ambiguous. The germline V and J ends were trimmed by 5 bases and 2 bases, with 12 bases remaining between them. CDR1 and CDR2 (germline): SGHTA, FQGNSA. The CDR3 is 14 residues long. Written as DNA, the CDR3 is TGTGCCAGCAGCCCCCGGGAGTTCAACACTGAAGCTTTCTTT. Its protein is CASSPREFNTEAFF. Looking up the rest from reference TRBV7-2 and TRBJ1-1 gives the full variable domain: GAGVSQSPSNKVTEKGKDVELRCDPISGHTALYWYRQSLGQGLEFLIYFQGNSAPDKSGLPSDRFSAERTGGSVSTLTIQRTQQEDSAVYLCASSPREFNTEAFFGQGTRLTVV.

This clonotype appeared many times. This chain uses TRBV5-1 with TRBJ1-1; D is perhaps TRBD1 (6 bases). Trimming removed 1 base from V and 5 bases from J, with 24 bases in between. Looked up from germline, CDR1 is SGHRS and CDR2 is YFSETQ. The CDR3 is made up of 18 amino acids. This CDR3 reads CASSLFPQQQGTGTEAFF. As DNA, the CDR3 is TGCGCCAGCAGCTTGTTCCCCCAACAGCAGGGGACGGGGACTGAAGCTTTCTTT.

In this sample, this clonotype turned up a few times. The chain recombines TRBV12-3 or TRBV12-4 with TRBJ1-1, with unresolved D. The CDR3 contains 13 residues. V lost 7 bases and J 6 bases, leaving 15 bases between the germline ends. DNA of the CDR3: TGTGCCAGCATCGCGGGCCGTTATTCTGAAGCTTTCTTT. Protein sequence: CASIAGRYSEAFF.

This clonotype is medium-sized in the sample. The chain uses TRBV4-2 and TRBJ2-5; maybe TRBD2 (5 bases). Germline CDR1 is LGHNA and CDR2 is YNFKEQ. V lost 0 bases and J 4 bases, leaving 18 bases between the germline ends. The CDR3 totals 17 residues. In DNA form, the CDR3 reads TGTGCCAGCAGCCAAGATCTGGGTAGCGCCCTCGGAGAGACCCAGTACTTC. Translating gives CASSQDLGSALGETQYF.

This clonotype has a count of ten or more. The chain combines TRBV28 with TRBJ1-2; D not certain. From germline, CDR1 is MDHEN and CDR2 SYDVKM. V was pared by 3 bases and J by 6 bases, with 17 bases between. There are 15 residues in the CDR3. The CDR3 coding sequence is TGTGCCAGCAGTTTGGTGGACGGTTTGGGTAATGGCTACACCTTC. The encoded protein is CASSLVDGLGNGYTF.

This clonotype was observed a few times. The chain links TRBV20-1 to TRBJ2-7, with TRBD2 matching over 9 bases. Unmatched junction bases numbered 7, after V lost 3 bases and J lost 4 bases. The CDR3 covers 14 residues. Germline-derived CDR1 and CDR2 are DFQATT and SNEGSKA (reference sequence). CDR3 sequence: CSARSASGAYEQYV. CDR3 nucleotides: TGCAGTGCTAGGTCAGCTAGCGGGGCATACGAGCAGTACGTC.